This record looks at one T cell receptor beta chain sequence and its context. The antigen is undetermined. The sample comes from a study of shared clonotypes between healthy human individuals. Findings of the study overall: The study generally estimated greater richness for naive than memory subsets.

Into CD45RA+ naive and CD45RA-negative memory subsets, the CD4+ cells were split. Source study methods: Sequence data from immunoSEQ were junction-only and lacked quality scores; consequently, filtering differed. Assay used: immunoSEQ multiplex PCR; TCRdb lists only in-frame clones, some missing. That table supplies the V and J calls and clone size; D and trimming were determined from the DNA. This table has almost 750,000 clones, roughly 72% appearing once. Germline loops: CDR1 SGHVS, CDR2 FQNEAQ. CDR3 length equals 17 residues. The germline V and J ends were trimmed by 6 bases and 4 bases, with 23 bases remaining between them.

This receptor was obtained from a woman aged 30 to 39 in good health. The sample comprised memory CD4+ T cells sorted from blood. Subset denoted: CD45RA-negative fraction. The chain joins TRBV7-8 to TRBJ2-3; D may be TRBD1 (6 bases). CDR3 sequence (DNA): TGTGCCAGCAGGTTCCCTGAGGGCAGGGGCCCCCCAGATACGCAGTATTTT. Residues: CASRFPEGRGPPDTQYF.